Listed below are T cell receptor beta chains from one sample, sequenced in a study of OX40 agonist ivuxolimab in advanced cancers. Sequenced by immunoSEQ multiplex PCR; TCRdb stores in-frame clones only, minus some. The table has about 51,000 clones, around 77% seen once. This specimen was CD4+ or CD8+ T cells sorted from blood, taken in a trial of the OX40 agonist ivuxolimab. Receptors originate from an adult with an advanced solid tumor such as melanoma, head and neck, liver or kidney cancer. Each CDR3 is given with its conserved first and last residue. Each record gives: clone size, D gene, V gene, CDR3 protein. The D gene is left open where the match is weak. Expanded clones are given a class, and other clones once, few, many or no size at all.

>NA|NA|TRBV11-3
CASSLGLGNTGELFF
>NA|NA|TRBV5-6
CASSSILKRSGTEAFF
>NA|TRBD2|TRBV7-2
CASSVTSGLSEQYF
>NA|TRBD1|TRBV28
CAGDRSSYEQYF
>NA|TRBD1|TRBV5-4
CASSRTGTYEQYF
>NA|NA|TRBV5-1
CASSNGGLLETQYF
>NA|NA|TRBV28
CASRMGGAAGELFF
>NA|NA|TRBV28
CASSLGTGFATEAFF
>NA|NA|TRBV28
CASSPRAHQKLFF
>NA|TRBD2|TRBV7-3
CASSSTGGGAAGELFF
>few|TRBD1|TRBV6-5
CASNYRGLDTEAFF
>NA|NA|TRBV30
CAWTGGIGYTF
>NA|TRBD1|TRBV7-3
CASSKGPGQKAFF
>once|NA|TRBV10-2
CASKPVRTGSYEQYF
>NA|NA|TRBV15
CATSRGIASYEQYF
>NA|NA|TRBV7-9
CASTPRDGAGYF
>NA|NA|TRBV4-2
CASSQAALDPGYEQYF
>NA|TRBD1|TRBV19
CASSNNRGDTQYF
>NA|TRBD1|TRBV27
CTSSRTGDQPQHF
>NA|TRBD2|TRBV5-1
CASSLGASGMRGELFF
>NA|NA|TRBV27
CASSLSSYSNQPQHF
>NA|NA|TRBV7-9
CASSFKNENTEAFF
>NA|NA|TRBV5-6
CASSKDSLPYEQYF
>few|NA|TRBV2
CASSDPGTYNEQFF
>once|TRBD1|TRBV7-9
CASSFSRTGSSYEQYF
>few|TRBD1|TRBV5-1
CASSLDRGGTYNEQFF
>NA|NA|TRBV6-5
CASSYLRGGSSPLHF
>few|NA|TRBV7-9
CASSRRNTIYF
>NA|TRBD1|TRBV7-6
CASRHPRGSKTGELFF
>NA|NA|TRBV7-8
CASSLVGESYGYTF
>NA|NA|TRBV7-9
CASSLGLRGEQYF
>NA|NA|TRBV6-1
CASSELDSNQPQHF
>NA|NA|TRBV28
CASIKNTIYF
>once|TRBD2|TRBV6-1
CASQTSGSSDTQYF
>NA|NA|TRBV5-8
CASSLRGTGSEAFF
>NA|NA|TRBV28
CASSVPHSLGYGYTF
>NA|NA|TRBV28
CASNEGGGKPDTQYF
>NA|NA|TRBV6-6
CASSLLRGLNTGELFF
>NA|NA|TRBV18
CASSPPSGGTEAFF
>NA|NA|TRBV19
CARRALYGYTF
>once|TRBD1|TRBV10-1
CASSGQGKLHF
>NA|NA|TRBV11-2
CASSPGVYNEQFF
>NA|TRBD1|TRBV9
CASSTTGYEQYF
>NA|NA|TRBV19
CASSMRHSMNTEAFF
>few|NA|TRBV27
CASSFGRINSPLHF